This is a list of T cell receptor beta chains from one sample in a study of OX40 agonist ivuxolimab in advanced cancers. Method: immunoSEQ multiplex PCR; TCRdb's copy keeps in-frame clones and lacks some. The sample holds 60,000 or so clones, around 87% seen once. This sample comprised CD4+ or CD8+ T cells sorted from blood, obtained in a trial of the OX40 agonist ivuxolimab. The receptor set was obtained from an adult with an advanced solid tumor such as melanoma, head and neck, liver or kidney cancer. Each CDR3 is given with its conserved first and last residue. A D gene is named only where the DNA matches it firmly. Where a row states a size, it is once, few, many or the class of an expanded clone; other rows omit it.

>-|TRBV28|TRBJ2-1|TRBD2
TGTGCCAGCAGTTGGGGAGCGGGACTGTTCTTC
CASSWGAGLFF
>-|TRBV29-1|TRBJ2-1|TRBD2
TGCAGCGTTGTCACCCTAGCGGGAGCGAATGAGCAGTTCTTC
CSVVTLAGANEQFF
>-|TRBV5-5|TRBJ2-1|-
TGTGCCAGCAGCTTGGAACCTGGGAGGAGTTCCTACAATGAGCAGTTCTTC
CASSLEPGRSSYNEQFF
>few|TRBV10-2|TRBJ2-3|-
TGCGCCAGCAGTGTGGCCCGCCACAGAACAGATACGCAGTATTTT
CASSVARHRTDTQYF
>-|TRBV11-2|TRBJ2-3|-
TGTGCCAGCAGCTTAGTGAACAGCCTATTGGGAGATACGCAGTATTTT
CASSLVNSLLGDTQYF
>-|TRBV9|TRBJ2-4|-
TGTGCCAGCAGCGTGGGGGGAACCAAAAACATTCAGTACTTC
CASSVGGTKNIQYF
>-|TRBV7-8|TRBJ1-4|TRBD1
TGTGCCAGCAGCTTAGCCGGGACAGGGAATGAAAAACTGTTTTTT
CASSLAGTGNEKLFF
>once|TRBV5-6|TRBJ2-1|-
TGTGCCAGCAGCTCAGGAACCTACAATGAGCAGTTCTTC
CASSSGTYNEQFF
>-|TRBV6-1|TRBJ1-6|-
TGTGCCAGCTTGGGCGGCAATTCACCCCTCCACTTT
CASLGGNSPLHF
>-|TRBV6-1|TRBJ2-7|TRBD2
TGTGCCAGCTCGGGGACTAGCGGTTTAGTGCAGTACTTC
CASSGTSGLVQYF
>-|TRBV23-1|TRBJ2-3|-
TGCGCCAGCAGTCGGCACTGTAGCACAGATACGCAGTATTTT
CASSRHCSTDTQYF
>-|TRBV5-1|TRBJ2-6|-
TGCGCCAGCAGCTTGGGACGGGGAGCTGGGGCCAACGTCCTGACTTTC
CASSLGRGAGANVLTF
>-|TRBV19|TRBJ2-7|-
TGTGCCAGTAGTATGTTAGGGGACGAGCAGTACTTC
CASSMLGDEQYF
>-|TRBV6-5|TRBJ2-7|-
TGTGCCAGCAGTGTCCCAGTGCCACCCTACGAGCAGTACTTC
CASSVPVPPYEQYF
>-|TRBV10-3|TRBJ2-7|-
TGTGCCATCAGCCCTCACGGGAGCTACGAGCAGTACTTC
CAISPHGSYEQYF
>-|TRBV5-1|TRBJ2-7|TRBD1
TGCGCCAGCAGCTCCGGACAGGGAGCCTACGAGCAGTACTTC
CASSSGQGAYEQYF
>-|TRBV6-5|TRBJ1-2|-
TGTGCCAGCACCACTGGGACACGGGACGGCTACACCTTC
CASTTGTRDGYTF
>-|TRBV15|TRBJ2-6|-
TGTGCCACCAGCAGGGTGGGGGCCCCCTCTGGGGCCAACGTCCTGACTTTC
CATSRVGAPSGANVLTF
>-|TRBV29-1|TRBJ2-1|-
TGCAGCGTTGGGGGGGCTAATGAGCAGTTCTTC
CSVGGANEQFF
>-|TRBV7-6|TRBJ1-4|-
TGTGCCAGCTCGGCCCGGAAGGATGAAAAACTGTTTTTT
CASSARKDEKLFF
>-|TRBV6-5|TRBJ2-1|TRBD2
TGTGCCAGCTCTAGCGGGAGGGCGGGATACAATGAGCAGTTCTTC
CASSSGRAGYNEQFF
>-|TRBV28|TRBJ1-6|-
TGTGCCAGCAGTCCTTCTAGACAGAGAGGTTCACCCCTCCACTTT
CASSPSRQRGSPLHF
>-|TRBV7-2|TRBJ1-3|-
TGTGCCAGCAGCCCCCAGGGCTTCTCTGGAAACACCATATATTTT
CASSPQGFSGNTIYF
>-|TRBV19|TRBJ2-3|-
TGTGCCACCAAGGGGCAGAGCACAGATACGCAGTATTTT
CATKGQSTDTQYF
>-|TRBV5-1|TRBJ2-7|-
TGCGCCAGCAGCTTGGAAGGCCGCTACGAGCAGTACTTC
CASSLEGRYEQYF
>-|TRBV2|TRBJ2-1|-
TGTGCCAGCAGTGAGCAAGGGTCTGTTTACAATGAGCAGTTCTTC
CASSEQGSVYNEQFF
>-|TRBV21-1|TRBJ2-7|-
TGTGCCAGCAGCTTGGACAGCATGTTCTACGAGCAGTACTTC
CASSLDSMFYEQYF
>-|TRBV9|TRBJ2-5|-
TGTGCCAGCAGCGCGAACACAATGCAAGAGACCCAGTACTTC
CASSANTMQETQYF
>-|TRBV19|TRBJ2-2|-
TGTGCCAGTACCCAAGGGCCCCGAGACACCGGGGAGCTGTTTTTT
CASTQGPRDTGELFF
>-|TRBV7-2|TRBJ1-1|TRBD1
TGTGCCAGCAGCTTAACGACAGGGGGGGACGTGGGAGCTTTCTTT
CASSLTTGGDVGAFF